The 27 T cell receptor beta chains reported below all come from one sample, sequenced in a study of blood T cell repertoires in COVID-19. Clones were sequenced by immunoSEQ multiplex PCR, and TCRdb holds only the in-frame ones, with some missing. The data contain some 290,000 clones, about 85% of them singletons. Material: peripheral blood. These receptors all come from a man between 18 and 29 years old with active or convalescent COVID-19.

The CDR3, as DNA: TGTGCCAGCAGCGTTAGAGCGGGCATGGATACGCAGTATTTT. This translates into CASSVRAGMDTQYF. The chain employs TRBV9 and TRBJ2-3; weak D call: TRBD2 (6 bases). The CDR3 has 14 residues. Germline V CDR1 and CDR2: SGDLS, YYNGEE. Deletions cut 2 bases from V and 6 bases from J, with 13 bases between.

The CDR3 region is CASNLPALAGWAKETQYF. The CDR3 DNA reads as TGTGCCAGCAACCTACCAGCACTAGCGGGATGGGCCAAAGAGACCCAGTACTTC. V and J are TRBV21-1 and TRBJ2-5; the table's TRBD2 call for D was not verified on the DNA. TRBV21-1 constitutes a pseudogene. This CDR3 is built from 18 residues.

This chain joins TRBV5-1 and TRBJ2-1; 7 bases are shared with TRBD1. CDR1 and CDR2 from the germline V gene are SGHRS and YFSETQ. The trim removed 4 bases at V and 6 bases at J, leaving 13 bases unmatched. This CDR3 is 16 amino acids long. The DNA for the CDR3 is TGCGCCAGCAGCGGGGTAGGGACAGCAACCCCCAATGAGCAGTTCTTC. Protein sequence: CASSGVGTATPNEQFF.

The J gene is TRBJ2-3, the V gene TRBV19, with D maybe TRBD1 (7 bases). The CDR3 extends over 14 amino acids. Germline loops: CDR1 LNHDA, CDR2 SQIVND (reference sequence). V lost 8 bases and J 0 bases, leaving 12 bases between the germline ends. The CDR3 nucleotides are TGTGCCAGTCAGACAGGGACTAGCACAGATACGCAGTATTTT. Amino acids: CASQTGTSTDTQYF.

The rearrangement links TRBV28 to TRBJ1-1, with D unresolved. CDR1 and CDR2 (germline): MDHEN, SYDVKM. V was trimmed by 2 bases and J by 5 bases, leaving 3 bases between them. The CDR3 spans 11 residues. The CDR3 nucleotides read TGTGCCAGCAGTTTAACAACTGAAGCTTTCTTT. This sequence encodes CASSLTTEAFF.

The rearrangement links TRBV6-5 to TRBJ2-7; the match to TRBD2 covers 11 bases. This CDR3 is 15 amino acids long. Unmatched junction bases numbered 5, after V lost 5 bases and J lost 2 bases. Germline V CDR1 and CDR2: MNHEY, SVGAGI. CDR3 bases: TGTGCCAGCAGTATTGTAGCGGGGGGGCCCTACGAGCAGTACTTC. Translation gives CASSIVAGGPYEQYF.

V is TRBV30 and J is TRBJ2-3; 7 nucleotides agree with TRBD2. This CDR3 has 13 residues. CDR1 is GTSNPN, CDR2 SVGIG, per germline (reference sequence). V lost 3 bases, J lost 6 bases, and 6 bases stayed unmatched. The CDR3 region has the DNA TGTGCCTGGAGCGGGGGGATTAGGGATACGCAGTATTTT. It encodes CAWSGGIRDTQYF.

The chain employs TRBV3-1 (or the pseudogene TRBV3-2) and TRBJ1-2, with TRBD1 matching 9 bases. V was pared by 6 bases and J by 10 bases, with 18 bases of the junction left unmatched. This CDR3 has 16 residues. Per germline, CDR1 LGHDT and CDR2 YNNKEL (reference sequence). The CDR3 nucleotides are TGTGCCAGCAGGGGGGGGCCGACCGGGACAGGGACGTCCTACACCTTC. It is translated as CASRGGPTGTGTSYTF.

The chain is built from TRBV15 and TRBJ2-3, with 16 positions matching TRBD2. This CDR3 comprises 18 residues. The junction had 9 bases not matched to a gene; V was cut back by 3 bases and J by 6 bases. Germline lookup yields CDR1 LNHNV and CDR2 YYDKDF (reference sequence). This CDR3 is CATSRGLAGGLGGDTQYF. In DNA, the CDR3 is TGTGCCACCAGCAGGGGACTAGCGGGGGGGCTTGGTGGCGATACGCAGTATTTT.

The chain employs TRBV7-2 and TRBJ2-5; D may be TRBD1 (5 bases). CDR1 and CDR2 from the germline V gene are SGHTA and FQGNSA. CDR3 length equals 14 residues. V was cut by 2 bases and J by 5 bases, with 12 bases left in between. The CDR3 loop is CASSLQGSEETQYF. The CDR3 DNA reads TGTGCCAGCAGCTTACAGGGTTCAGAGGAGACCCAGTACTTC.

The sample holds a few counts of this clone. CDR3 in DNA: TGTGCCAGCAGCTCCCCAAACTCCTACGAGCAGTACTTC. Encoded protein: CASSSPNSYEQYF. The gene calls are TRBV11-3 and TRBJ2-7; unclear D gene. The CDR3 loop spans 13 amino acids. V lost 4 bases and J lost 0, with 7 bases in between. CDR1 SGHNT and CDR2 YENEEA come from the germline V gene.

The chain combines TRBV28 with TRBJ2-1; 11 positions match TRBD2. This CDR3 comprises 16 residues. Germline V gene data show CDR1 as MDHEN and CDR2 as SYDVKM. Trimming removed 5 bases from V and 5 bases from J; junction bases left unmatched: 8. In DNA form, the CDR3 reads TGTGCCAGCAGTCCGATAGCGGGAGGGGGGCACAATGAGCAGTTCTTC. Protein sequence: CASSPIAGGGHNEQFF.

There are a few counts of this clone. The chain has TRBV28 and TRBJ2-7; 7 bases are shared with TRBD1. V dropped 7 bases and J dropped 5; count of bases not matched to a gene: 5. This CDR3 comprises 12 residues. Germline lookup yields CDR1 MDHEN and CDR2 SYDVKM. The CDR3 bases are TGTGCCAGCACTGGGACAGTAAACGAGCAGTACTTC. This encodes CASTGTVNEQYF.

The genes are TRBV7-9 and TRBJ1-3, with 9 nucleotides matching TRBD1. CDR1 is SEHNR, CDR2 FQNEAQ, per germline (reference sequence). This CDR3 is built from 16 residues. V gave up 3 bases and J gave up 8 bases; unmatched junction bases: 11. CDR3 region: CASSLEGQGNADTIYF. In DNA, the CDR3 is TGTGCCAGCAGCTTGGAGGGACAGGGTAACGCGGACACCATATATTTT. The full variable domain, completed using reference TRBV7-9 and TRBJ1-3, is DTGVSQNPRHKITKRGQNVTFRCDPISEHNRLYWYRQTLGQGPEFLTYFQNEAQLEKSRLLSDRFSAERPKGSFSTLEIQRTEQGDSAMYLCASSLEGQGNADTIYFGEGSWLTVV.

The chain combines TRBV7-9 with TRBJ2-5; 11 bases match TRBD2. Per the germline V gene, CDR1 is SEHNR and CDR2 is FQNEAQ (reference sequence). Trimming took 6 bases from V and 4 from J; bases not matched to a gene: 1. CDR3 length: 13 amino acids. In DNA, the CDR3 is TGTGCCAGCAGACTAGCGGGAGCAGAGACCCAGTACTTC. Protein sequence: CASRLAGAETQYF.

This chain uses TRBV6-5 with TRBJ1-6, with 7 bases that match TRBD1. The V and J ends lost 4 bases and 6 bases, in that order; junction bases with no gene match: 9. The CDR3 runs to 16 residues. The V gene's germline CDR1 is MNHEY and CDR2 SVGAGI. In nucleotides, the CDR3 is TGTGCCAGCAGTTCTCCCGTGCGGACAGGTAATTCACCCCTCCACTTT. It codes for CASSSPVRTGNSPLHF.

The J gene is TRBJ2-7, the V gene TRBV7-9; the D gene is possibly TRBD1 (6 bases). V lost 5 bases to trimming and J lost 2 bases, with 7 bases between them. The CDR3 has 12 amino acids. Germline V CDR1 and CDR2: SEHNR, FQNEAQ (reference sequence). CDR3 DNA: TGTGCCAGCAGCCAGGGGCCCTACGAGCAGTACTTC. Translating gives CASSQGPYEQYF.

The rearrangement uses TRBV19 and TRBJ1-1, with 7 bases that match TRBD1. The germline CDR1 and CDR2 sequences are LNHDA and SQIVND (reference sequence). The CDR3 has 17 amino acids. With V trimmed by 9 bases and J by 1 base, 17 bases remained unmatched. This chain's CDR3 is CASGFLDTTGKNTEAFF. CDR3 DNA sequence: TGTGCCAGCGGATTCTTAGACACGACAGGGAAGAACACTGAAGCTTTCTTT.

CDR3 DNA: TGCGCCAGCAGCTTGGCCCCGGGGAACTATGGCTACACCTTC. Protein product: CASSLAPGNYGYTF. The chain couples TRBV5-1 to TRBJ1-2; D gene uncertain. V gave up 0 bases and J gave up 2 bases, with 8 bases separating them. This CDR3 region has 14 residues. CDR1 is SGHRS, CDR2 YFSETQ, per germline.

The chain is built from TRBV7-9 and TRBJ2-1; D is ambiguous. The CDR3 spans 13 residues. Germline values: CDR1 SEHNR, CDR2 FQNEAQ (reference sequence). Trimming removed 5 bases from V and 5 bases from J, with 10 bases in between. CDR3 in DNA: TGTGCCAGCAGCCCTCCTCTAGACAATGAGCAGTTCTTC. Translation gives CASSPPLDNEQFF.

CDR3 in amino acids: CASSQELRGGKFYEQYF. CDR3 sequence (DNA): TGTGCCAGCAGCCAAGAACTACGAGGGGGCAAATTCTACGAGCAGTACTTC. The chain links TRBV3-1 (or the pseudogene TRBV3-2) to TRBJ2-7; the match to TRBD1 covers 7 bases. Germline-derived CDR1 and CDR2 are LGHDT and YNNKEL (reference sequence). With 0 bases clipped from V and 3 bases from J, the junction kept 11 bases outside the gene matches. This CDR3 is 17 amino acids long.

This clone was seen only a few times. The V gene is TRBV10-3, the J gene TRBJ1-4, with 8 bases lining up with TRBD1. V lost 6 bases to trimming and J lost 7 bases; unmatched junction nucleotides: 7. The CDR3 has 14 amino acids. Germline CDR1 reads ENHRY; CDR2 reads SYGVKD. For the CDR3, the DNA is TGTGCCATCAGAGCTACAGGGGGGAGTGAAAAACTGTTTTTT. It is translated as CAIRATGGSEKLFF.

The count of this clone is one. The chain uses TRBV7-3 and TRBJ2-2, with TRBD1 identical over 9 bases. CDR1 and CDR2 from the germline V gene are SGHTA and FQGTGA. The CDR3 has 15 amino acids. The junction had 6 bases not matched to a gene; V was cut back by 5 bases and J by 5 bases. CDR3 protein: CASSPGQGRTGELFF. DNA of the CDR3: TGTGCCAGCAGCCCTGGACAGGGGAGGACCGGGGAGCTGTTTTTT.

The CDR3 DNA sequence: TGTGCCAGTAGCGCCACAGATACGCAGTATTTT. Amino acid sequence: CASSATDTQYF. V and J are TRBV6-5 and TRBJ2-3, with D tentatively TRBD2 (5 bases). This CDR3 comprises 11 residues. Germline V gene sequence: CDR1 MNHEY, CDR2 SVGAGI. Trimming cost V 9 bases and J 2 bases, with 6 bases left between them.

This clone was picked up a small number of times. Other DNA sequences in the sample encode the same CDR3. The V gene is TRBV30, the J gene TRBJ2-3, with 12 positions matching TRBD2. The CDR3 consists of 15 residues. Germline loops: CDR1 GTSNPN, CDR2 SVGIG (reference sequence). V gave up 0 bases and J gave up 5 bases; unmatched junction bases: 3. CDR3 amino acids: CAWSVILAGGDTQYF. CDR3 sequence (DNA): TGTGCCTGGAGTGTAATACTAGCGGGAGGAGATACGCAGTATTTT.

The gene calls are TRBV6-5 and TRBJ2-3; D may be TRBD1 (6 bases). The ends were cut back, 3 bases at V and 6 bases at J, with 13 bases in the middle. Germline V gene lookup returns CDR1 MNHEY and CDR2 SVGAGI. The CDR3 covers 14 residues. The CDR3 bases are TGTGCCAGCAGTTATGGACAGTCCATGGATACGCAGTATTTT. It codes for CASSYGQSMDTQYF.

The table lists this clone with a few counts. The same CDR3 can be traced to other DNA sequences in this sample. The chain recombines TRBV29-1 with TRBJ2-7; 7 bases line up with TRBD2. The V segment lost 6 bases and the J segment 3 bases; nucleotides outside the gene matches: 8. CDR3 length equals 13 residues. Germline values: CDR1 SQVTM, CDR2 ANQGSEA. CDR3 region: CSVGTSGGYEQYF. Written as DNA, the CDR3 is TGCAGCGTGGGGACGTCGGGGGGCTACGAGCAGTACTTC.